The next 29 T cell receptor beta chains were all read from a single sample in a study of shared clonotypes between healthy human individuals (dated by TCRdb to the early 2020s). Library preparation used the immunoSEQ multiplex PCR assay. TCRdb stores this immuneACCESS table with in-frame sequences only. Part of the clones is absent; in the studies checked, under half of the shortfall reflects unresolved V genes, and no reason is known for the rest. For this sample the table gives about 450,000 clones, of which 79% were detected only once. The ten largest clones represent about 12% of the sample. Input material: PBMCs. Source of these receptors: a woman aged 40 to 55 in good health. Some clones in this sample may be carry-over from other donors' samples.

The gene calls are TRBV19 and TRBJ2-7, with 8 bases matching TRBD2. Germline lookup yields CDR1 LNHDA and CDR2 SQIVND (reference sequence). The V gene end was trimmed by 4 bases and the J gene end by 2 bases; junction bases not matched to a gene: 4. CDR3 length: 14 amino acids. This CDR3 reads CASSTRTSTYEQYF. CDR3 nucleotide sequence: TGTGCCAGTAGTACCCGGACTAGCACCTACGAGCAGTACTTC.

This clone has a handful of counts. This chain joins TRBV28 and TRBJ2-5; TRBD1 aligns across 8 bases. CDR1 is MDHEN and CDR2 is SYDVKM in the germline V gene. Trimming at V came to 6 bases and at J to 5 bases, leaving 5 bases not matched to a gene. CDR3 length: 13 amino acids. The CDR3 loop is CASRRQGWETQYF. Here the CDR3 DNA reads TGTGCCAGCAGGAGACAGGGGTGGGAGACCCAGTACTTC.

For this clone: At one end, the junction sequence differs from germline, possibly due to a read error. The V and J genes are TRBV9 and TRBJ2-3; D possibly corresponds to TRBD2 (5 bases). Germline V gives CDR1 SGDLS, CDR2 YYNGEE. This CDR3 has 15 residues. The CDR3 reads CASSVGPASTDTRYF. CDR3 DNA sequence: TGTGCCAGCAGCGTAGGACCGGCTAGCACAGATACGCGGTATTTT.

The chain has TRBV27 and TRBJ1-1; 9 nucleotides align to TRBD1. The CDR3 spans 16 residues. Germline CDR1 and CDR2: MNHEY and SMNVEV (reference sequence). The V and J ends lost 4 bases and 1 base, in that order; junction bases with no gene match: 7. The CDR3 is CASSSGQGGGNTEAFF. DNA for the CDR3: TGTGCCAGCAGTTCGGGACAGGGCGGAGGGAACACTGAAGCTTTCTTT.

The rearrangement links TRBV7-3 to TRBJ1-1; D is possibly TRBD1 (5 bases). The V end was cut by 4 bases, the J end by 1 base, with 13 bases between. CDR1 SGHTA and CDR2 FQGTGA come from the germline V gene. The CDR3 runs 15 residues. As DNA, the CDR3 is TGTGCCAGCAGCTCCTATGGGGCCGGGAACACTGAAGCTTTCTTT. Translating it yields CASSSYGAGNTEAFF.

This clone was observed once. This sequence joins TRBV7-9 and TRBJ1-2, with D perhaps TRBD1 (5 bases). The CDR3 covers 12 residues. Trimming cost V 4 bases and J 8 bases, with 11 bases left between them. The germline V gene has CDR1 SEHNR and CDR2 FQNEAQ (reference sequence). CDR3 sequence reads: CASSSGFAGYTF. The CDR3 nucleotides are TGTGCCAGCAGCTCAGGGTTCGCAGGCTACACCTTC.

Remarks on this clone: A single base separates this from a much larger clone, so it may be a read error. Other DNA sequences in the same sample also yield this CDR3. The rearrangement joins TRBV7-9 to TRBJ2-2; 7 bases align to TRBD2. Looked up from germline, CDR1 is SEHNR and CDR2 is FQNEAQ (reference sequence). The CDR3 is made up of 14 amino acids. V was clipped by 1 base and J by 6 bases; unmatched bases: 2. CDR3 residues: CASSLGLAAGELFF. In DNA, the CDR3 is TGTGCCAGCAGCTTAGGTCTAGCGGCCGGGGAGCTGTTTTTT. Complete variable domain (other parts from reference TRBV7-9 and TRBJ2-2): DTGVSQNPRHKITKRGQNVTFRCDPISEHNRLYWYRQTLGQGPEFLTYFQNEAQLEKSRLLSDRFSAERPKGSFSTLEIQRTEQGDSAMYLCASSLGLAAGELFFGEGSRLTVL.

The rearrangement uses TRBV19 and TRBJ1-4, with D possibly being TRBD1 (5 bases). Trimming took 3 bases from V and 10 from J, leaving 18 bases between them. CDR1 and CDR2 (germline): LNHDA, SQIVND (reference sequence). This CDR3 has 15 amino acids. CDR3 amino acids: CASSIGPQRRGKLFF. The CDR3 DNA reads as TGTGCCAGTAGTATCGGACCCCAGCGAAGGGGAAAACTGTTTTTT.

The V and J genes are TRBV5-4 and TRBJ2-7; D not resolved. The CDR3 is 15 residues long. V lost 0 bases, J lost 0 bases, and 10 bases lay in between. The germline V gene encodes CDR1 SGHNT and CDR2 YYREEE (reference sequence). The CDR3 bases are TGTGCCAGCAGCTTGGGAGCCGCACCCTCCTACGAGCAGTACTTC. It translates to CASSLGAAPSYEQYF.

This chain joins TRBV19 and TRBJ2-2; tentative D call: TRBD1 (5 bases). Trimming stripped 3 bases from V and 7 bases from J, with 12 bases between. The CDR3 extends over 14 amino acids. Germline V gives CDR1 LNHDA, CDR2 SQIVND (reference sequence). The CDR3 sequence is CASSILGQVGELFF. In nucleotides, the CDR3 is TGTGCCAGTAGTATTCTGGGGCAGGTCGGGGAGCTGTTTTTT.

The rearrangement joins TRBV27 to TRBJ1-4; TRBD1 might be the D (5 bases). There are 15 residues in the CDR3. Trimming removed 3 bases at V and 5 bases at J, with 13 bases between. The germline CDR1 and CDR2 sequences are MNHEY and SMNVEV (reference sequence). The CDR3 region has the DNA TGTGCCAGCAGTTTTCTAGGGGCCGTGAATGAAAAACTGTTTTTT. It encodes CASSFLGAVNEKLFF.

This clone was observed a single time. This chain joins TRBV5-5 and TRBJ1-5; no clear D. V was pared by 4 bases and J by 2 bases, with 10 bases between. This CDR3 comprises 14 residues. The germline V gene encodes CDR1 SGHKS and CDR2 YYEKEE (reference sequence). DNA for the CDR3: TGTGCCAGCAGCATGACCCTGGGCAATCAGCCCCAGCATTTT. It codes for CASSMTLGNQPQHF. Full variable domain (missing parts from reference TRBV5-5 and TRBJ1-5): DAGVTQSPTHLIKTRGQQVTLRCSPISGHKSVSWYQQVLGQGPQFIFQYYEKEERGRGNFPDRFSARQFPNYSSELNVNALLLGDSALYLCASSMTLGNQPQHFGDGTRLSIL.

The genes are TRBV4-3 and TRBJ2-7, with TRBD1 matching over 9 bases. There are 16 residues in the CDR3. Germline V gene lookup returns CDR1 LGHNA and CDR2 YSLEER. Trimming removed 1 base from V and 3 bases from J; junction bases left unmatched: 7. CDR3 residues: CASSQVWGQGNYEQYF. CDR3 nucleotides: TGCGCCAGCAGCCAAGTATGGGGACAGGGAAACTACGAGCAGTACTTC.

The V call is TRBV30, the J call TRBJ2-5, with TRBD1 matching 12 bases. The J call may not be correct, given that the DNA end is closer to TRBJ2-7. CDR3 length: 15 amino acids. Germline V gene sequence: CDR1 GTSNPN, CDR2 SVGIG (reference sequence). CDR3 amino acids: CAWSTGQGAQNEQYF. The CDR3 DNA reads as TGTGCCTGGAGTACGGGACAGGGGGCGCAAAACGAGCAGTACTTC.

The chain links TRBV19 to TRBJ1-5; 8 bases line up with TRBD1. With V trimmed by 0 bases and J by 3 bases, 7 bases remained unmatched. This CDR3 is 17 amino acids long. Germline CDR1 reads LNHDA; CDR2 reads SQIVND (reference sequence). CDR3 in amino acids: CASSIEGDRMDNQPQHF. The CDR3 DNA reads as TGTGCCAGTAGTATAGAGGGGGACAGGATGGACAATCAGCCCCAGCATTTT. Full variable domain (missing parts from reference TRBV19 and TRBJ1-5): DGGITQSPKYLFRKEGQNVTLSCEQNLNHDAMYWYRQDPGQGLRLIYYSQIVNDFQKGDIAEGYSVSREKKESFPLTVTSAQKNPTAFYLCASSIEGDRMDNQPQHFGDGTRLSIL.

The J gene is TRBJ1-2, the V gene TRBV5-1; D gene ambiguous. The CDR3 sequence is 15 residues long. Germline V CDR1 and CDR2: SGHRS, YFSETQ. Trimming shortened V by 1 base and J by 4 bases, and 14 bases separated the two germline ends. CDR3 in DNA: TGCGCCAGCAGCTTGTCCCCGGAGGCTGGCTATGGCTACACCTTC. It yields the protein CASSLSPEAGYGYTF.

This chain uses TRBV28 with TRBJ1-2; D ambiguous. Per the germline V gene, CDR1 is MDHEN and CDR2 is SYDVKM. Trimming left V 7 bases short and J 4 bases short, with 16 bases between. This CDR3 has 14 residues. CDR3 DNA: TGTGCCAGCATTCAGTCCCTTGACTCCTATGGCTACACCTTC. Amino acids: CASIQSLDSYGYTF.

This chain joins TRBV5-4 and TRBJ1-4; 9 bases are a match to TRBD1. Germline CDR1 SGHNT, CDR2 YYREEE (reference sequence). V trimming: 0 bases; J trimming: 5 bases; junction bases outside the gene matches: 8. This CDR3 has 17 amino acids. In nucleotides, the CDR3 is TGTGCCAGCAGCTTGGACCCACTGACAGGGGGAAATGAAAAACTGTTTTTT. Amino acid sequence: CASSLDPLTGGNEKLFF.

The chain combines TRBV7-8 with TRBJ2-7; D unresolved. The CDR3 runs 12 residues. Trimming took 1 base from V and 3 from J, leaving 4 bases between them. In germline, CDR1 is SGHVS, CDR2 FQNEAQ. The DNA of the CDR3 is TGTGCCAGCAGCTTAGGTAGCTACGAGCAGTACTTC. This sequence encodes CASSLGSYEQYF.

The CDR3 region has the DNA TGTGCCAGCAGTCACAGACTAGCGGGGATCAAAAACATTCAGTACTTC. Its protein is CASSHRLAGIKNIQYF. V gene TRBV6-6 combines with J gene TRBJ2-4, with 11 bases that match TRBD2. Germline V gene data show CDR1 as MNHNY and CDR2 as SVGAGI (reference sequence). The CDR3 consists of 16 residues. V lost 5 bases to trimming and J lost 3 bases; unmatched junction nucleotides: 6.

This chain connects TRBV7-2 to TRBJ2-7; 9 bases are shared with TRBD1. Germline values: CDR1 SGHTA, CDR2 FQGNSA. The J segment lost 3 bases and the V segment lost 4 bases, leaving 7 bases of the junction unmatched. The CDR3 contains 15 residues. CDR3 DNA: TGTGCCAGCAGCTCCCCCGGGACAGGGATCTACGAGCAGTACTTC. As protein: CASSSPGTGIYEQYF.

J is TRBJ2-7 and V is TRBV5-1; 11 bases align to TRBD2. Unmatched junction bases numbered 10, after V lost 4 bases and J lost 7 bases. CDR3 length: 15 residues. Looked up from germline, CDR1 is SGHRS and CDR2 is YFSETQ. CDR3 coding DNA: TGCGCCAGCAGCGTTGGGACTAGCGGTACAGCAGAGCAGTACTTC. Protein: CASSVGTSGTAEQYF.

The genes are TRBV11-2 and TRBJ1-1; D is ambiguous. Germline V gene lookup returns CDR1 SGHAT and CDR2 FQNNGV. The V end was cut by 5 bases, the J end by 0 bases, with 19 bases between. This CDR3 contains 17 residues. CDR3 in DNA: TGTGCCAGCAGCCCTAACCGAGGGCGGTGGATGAACACTGAAGCTTTCTTT. Amino acids: CASSPNRGRWMNTEAFF.

This clone was picked up many times. The chain carries TRBV2 and TRBJ2-2, with D unresolved. CDR1 SNHLY and CDR2 FYNNEI come from the germline V gene. The V end was cut by 5 bases, the J end by 3 bases, with 13 bases between. The CDR3 is 15 residues long. CDR3 protein: CASSNKSPYTGELFF. DNA of the CDR3: TGTGCCAGCAGTAATAAGTCCCCATACACCGGGGAGCTGTTTTTT.

In its sample, this clone was seen once. The chain links TRBV7-9 to TRBJ2-5, with TRBD1 identical over 8 bases. The CDR3 runs to 15 residues. Germline V gene lookup returns CDR1 SEHNR and CDR2 FQNEAQ (reference sequence). The V segment lost 5 bases and the J segment 3 bases; nucleotides outside the gene matches: 8. CDR3 nucleotide sequence: TGTGCCAGCAGCAAAAACAGGGGGACCGAAGAGACCCAGTACTTC. This gives the protein CASSKNRGTEETQYF.

This rearrangement joins TRBV7-2 to TRBJ2-7, with a possible D match to TRBD2 (6 bases). Between the trimmed V and J ends, which lost 1 base and 2 bases, there was a span of 12 bases. The CDR3 sequence is 15 residues long. Germline-derived CDR1 and CDR2 are SGHTA and FQGNSA. CDR3 in amino acids: CASSLVEAGPYEQYF. Written as DNA, the CDR3 is TGTGCCAGCAGCTTAGTTGAGGCGGGGCCCTACGAGCAGTACTTC.

This chain links TRBV19 with TRBJ2-3, with D perhaps being TRBD1 or TRBD2 (7 bases each). Germline V gene data show CDR1 as LNHDA and CDR2 as SQIVND (reference sequence). The CDR3 extends over 15 amino acids. Trimming removed 7 bases from V and 4 bases from J, with 18 bases in between. This CDR3 is CASIDRQGGPDTQYF. CDR3 bases: TGTGCCAGTATCGATAGACAGGGAGGGCCAGATACGCAGTATTTT.

The chain carries TRBV11-2 and TRBJ2-7; D remains ambiguous. This CDR3 is 16 amino acids long. The V gene's germline CDR1 is SGHAT and CDR2 FQNNGV. V lost 1 base to trimming and J lost 4 bases, with 17 bases between them. The CDR3 region is CASSLAPVEEGYEQYF. In DNA form, the CDR3 reads TGTGCCAGCAGCTTAGCCCCAGTTGAGGAAGGGTACGAGCAGTACTTC.

The genes are TRBV27 and TRBJ1-4, with no clear D. The CDR3 loop spans 13 amino acids. Germline V gene sequence: CDR1 MNHEY, CDR2 SMNVEV (reference sequence). V was trimmed by 2 bases and J by 10 bases, leaving 11 bases between them. CDR3 protein: CASSLRQAAKLFF. Here the CDR3 DNA reads TGTGCCAGCAGTTTAAGGCAGGCTGCAAAACTGTTTTTT.